These T cell receptor beta chains were read from a single sample in a study of cytomegalovirus exposure and HLA in healthy donors. Generated by immunoSEQ multiplex PCR, the TCRdb table keeps only in-frame clones and is missing some. In the table there are about 200,000 clones, 82% of which are singletons. Sequenced material: PBMCs. These receptors were obtained from a woman aged 40 to 50 in good health and CMV-seronegative. CDR3s include the opening cysteine and the closing phenylalanine or tryptophan. The order of the fields is J gene, D gene, clone size, V gene, CDR3 DNA, CDR3 protein. A D gene is named only where the DNA matches it firmly. Some rows have no size entry. The others give once, few or many, or a class for an expanded clone.

TRBJ2-7	TRBD1	-	TRBV6-1	TGTGCCAGCACTTCGGGACAGTCCTACGAGCAGTACTTC	CASTSGQSYEQYF
TRBJ2-5	TRBD2	-	TRBV6-1	TGTGCCAGCGGACCGGGACTAGGAGAGACCCAGTACTTC	CASGPGLGETQYF
TRBJ1-1	TRBD1	-	TRBV2	TGTGCCAGCAGCGACAGGGGTAACACTGAAGCTTTCTTT	CASSDRGNTEAFF
TRBJ2-7	TRBD1	-	TRBV15	TGTGCCACCAGCAGGGCCCATACGGGGGGACAGGGGGGCTACGAGCAGTACTTC	CATSRAHTGGQGGYEQYF
TRBJ1-1	TRBD1	-	TRBV7-8	TGTGCCAGCAGAGATGGGGCAGGGGGAGTGAACACTGAAGCTTTCTTT	CASRDGAGGVNTEAFF
TRBJ2-7	TRBD1	-	TRBV11-2	TGTGCCAGCAACTTCCCAACCGACAGGGCCTACGAGCAGTACTTC	CASNFPTDRAYEQYF
TRBJ2-7	TRBD2	-	TRBV4-1	TGCGCCAGCAGCCGCTATCTTGGGAGCGGGATTTCCTACGAGCAGTACTTC	CASSRYLGSGISYEQYF
TRBJ1-1	-	-	TRBV10-1	TGCGCCAACCGCTCGGGGTCATTCACCATGAACACTGAAGCTTTCTTT	CANRSGSFTMNTEAFF
TRBJ1-1	-	-	TRBV18	TGTGCCAGCTCACCAGCAGGTGGGAACACTGAAGCTTTCTTT	CASSPAGGNTEAFF
TRBJ2-7	-	once	TRBV30	TGTGCCTGGAGTGTACGAGGGAGAGGCGACGAGCAGTACTTC	CAWSVRGRGDEQYF
TRBJ2-1	TRBD2	-	TRBV5-4	TGTGCCAGCAGCCAGGGACTAGCGGGGTACAATGAGCAGTTCTTC	CASSQGLAGYNEQFF
TRBJ2-7	TRBD1	-	TRBV6-5	TGTGCCAGCAGTTACAGACAGGGGGCCTCCTACGAGCAGTACTTC	CASSYRQGASYEQYF
TRBJ2-1	TRBD2	-	TRBV19	TGTGCCAGTAGTTCAGCCGCGGGAGAGTACAATGAGCAGTTCTTC	CASSSAAGEYNEQFF
TRBJ2-7	-	-	TRBV7-9	TGTGCCAGCAGCTTAGCGGAGGGACCCTACGAGCAGTACTTC	CASSLAEGPYEQYF
TRBJ2-7	TRBD2	-	TRBV27	TGTGCCAGCAGTTCGACTAGCGGGGAGACCTACGAGCAGTACTTC	CASSSTSGETYEQYF
TRBJ2-3	TRBD2	once	TRBV30	TGTGCCTGGACGAAGAACGGGAGGCAATATTTT	CAWTKNGRQYF
TRBJ2-3	-	few	TRBV7-9	TGTGCCAGCAGCTTAGCGACTCATACGCAGTATTTT	CASSLATHTQYF
TRBJ1-1	-	-	TRBV7-9	TGTGCCAGCAGTTTGATTGTGGACATCACTGAAGCTTTCTTT	CASSLIVDITEAFF
TRBJ2-2	-	-	TRBV5-1	TGCGCCAGCAGCTTGTGGGGCTTCGAGACGAGGTCCGGGGAGCTGTTTTTT	CASSLWGFETRSGELFF
TRBJ2-3	-	-	TRBV6-5	TGTGCCAGCAGTTACTCTGGACTAAAAACAGATACGCAGTATTTT	CASSYSGLKTDTQYF
TRBJ1-4	-	-	TRBV6-5	TGTGCCAGCAGTTACACCGGGGGTAGTGAAAAACTGTTTTTT	CASSYTGGSEKLFF
TRBJ2-3	-	-	TRBV7-2	TGTGCCAGCAGCTTAGTTCGCGTCTGCGTTAGCACAGATACGCAGTATTTT	CASSLVRVCVSTDTQYF
TRBJ1-1	-	-	TRBV30	TGTGCCTCGGGGGGGTCGGGGATCACTGAAGCTTTCTTT	CASGGSGITEAFF
TRBJ2-1	-	-	TRBV7-8	TGTGCCAGCAGCTTACAGGGATACAATGAGCAGTTCTTC	CASSLQGYNEQFF
TRBJ2-1	-	-	TRBV19	TGTGCCAGTACCATGGGGCTAGTCGGGAATGAGCAGTTCTTC	CASTMGLVGNEQFF
TRBJ2-7	TRBD2	-	TRBV6-5	TGTGCCAGCAGTTATTCGGCGGGAGGGGTCTACGAGCAGTACTTC	CASSYSAGGVYEQYF
TRBJ1-3	-	-	TRBV28	TGTGCCAGCAGTCCCGCACAGGCCGGAGGAAACACCATATATTTT	CASSPAQAGGNTIYF